Sequencing of this TCR beta chain was carried out in a study of T cell changes during pregnancy in multiple sclerosis. The V segment lost 2 bases and the J segment 3 bases; nucleotides outside the gene matches: 4. The germline V gene encodes CDR1 KGHSH and CDR2 LQKENI. The CDR3 runs to 15 residues. The table came from immunoSEQ multiplex PCR; TCRdb's copy has only in-frame clones and leaves some out. Seen here are 25,000 to 30,000 clones, approximately 94% observed once, and the top ten hold 0.6% to 0.75%. The source material was CD4+ T cells from peripheral blood mononuclear cells, sampled in the first trimester of pregnancy. The J gene is TRBJ1-5, the V gene TRBV18; 7 bases align to TRBD1. The clonotype was recovered from a female donor with multiple sclerosis, enrolled in a pregnancy study. The CDR3 here is CASSPIRGDNQPQHF. The CDR3 DNA is TGTGCCAGCTCACCAATCAGGGGGGACAATCAGCCCCAGCATTTT.